The 14 T cell receptor beta chains given below trace back to one sample, sequenced in a study of shared clonotypes between healthy human individuals. Profiling relied on immunoSEQ multiplex PCR, and the TCRdb table lists in-frame clones only, not all of them. The sample lists around 1.1 million clones, 60% to 80% occurring once. Sequenced input: memory CD4+ T cells from PBMCs. Stated subset: CD45RA-negative fraction. The receptors shown here come from a young man in good health. Some clones in this sample may be carry-over from other donors' samples.

The chain combines TRBV2 with TRBJ1-4; 7 nucleotides align to TRBD1. Germline-derived CDR1 and CDR2 are SNHLY and FYNNEI. The CDR3 consists of 14 residues. Trimming removed 6 bases from V and 8 bases from J; junction bases left unmatched: 9. The CDR3 DNA reads TGTGCCAGCAGCCCCAGACAGGGTGGCGAAAAACTGTTTTTT. This encodes CASSPRQGGEKLFF.

J is TRBJ1-3 and V is TRBV11-2; D is uncertain. This CDR3 spans 13 amino acids. CDR1 is SGHAT and CDR2 is FQNNGV in the germline V gene. Trimming pared 5 bases from V and 2 bases from J, leaving 7 bases between. The CDR3 loop is CASSPGAGNTIYF. The CDR3 bases are TGTGCCAGCAGCCCAGGAGCTGGAAACACCATATATTTT.

This clone came up a few times. The J gene is TRBJ1-3, the V gene TRBV15; no clear D gene. The germline gives CDR1 LNHNV, CDR2 YYDKDF (reference sequence). The CDR3 has 15 amino acids. V lost 0 bases, J lost 0 bases, and 6 bases lay in between. CDR3 nucleotide sequence: TGTGCCACCAGCAGAGATATACCCTCTGGAAACACCATATATTTT. This codes for CATSRDIPSGNTIYF.

This sequence joins TRBV7-9 and TRBJ1-2; 8 bases agree with TRBD1. V trimming: 3 bases; J trimming: 4 bases; junction bases outside the gene matches: 4. Germline V gives CDR1 SEHNR, CDR2 FQNEAQ (reference sequence). The CDR3 is made up of 14 amino acids. Here the CDR3 DNA reads TGTGCCAGCAGCTTTGGACAGGGCTCCTATGGCTACACCTTC. Protein: CASSFGQGSYGYTF. The entire variable domain, with the rest obtained from reference TRBV7-9 and TRBJ1-2, is as follows: DTGVSQNPRHKITKRGQNVTFRCDPISEHNRLYWYRQTLGQGPEFLTYFQNEAQLEKSRLLSDRFSAERPKGSFSTLEIQRTEQGDSAMYLCASSFGQGSYGYTFGSGTRLTVV.

Concerning this clone itself: In the same sample, other DNA sequences code for this CDR3. The chain carries TRBV5-1 and TRBJ1-4; D is possibly TRBD1 (5 bases). V lost 1 base and J 8 bases, leaving 6 bases between the germline ends. The CDR3 totals 12 residues. Germline V gene lookup returns CDR1 SGHRS and CDR2 YFSETQ. The CDR3 spells CASSLQGEKLFF. Here the CDR3 DNA reads TGCGCCAGCAGCTTGCAGGGCGAAAAACTGTTTTTT.

This clone appeared a single time. The CDR3 spells CASTLHSYEQYF. CDR3 coding DNA: TGTGCCAGCACCCTTCACAGCTACGAGCAGTACTTC. J is TRBJ2-7 and V is TRBV6-1; no definite D call. V was trimmed by 7 bases and J by 3 bases, leaving 10 bases between them. The germline V gene has CDR1 MNHNS and CDR2 SASEGT. This CDR3 spans 12 amino acids.

The gene calls are TRBV27 and TRBJ2-5; TRBD2 might be the D (6 bases). The germline V and J ends were trimmed by 3 bases and 5 bases, with 13 bases remaining between them. CDR3 size: 14 residues. From germline, CDR1 is MNHEY and CDR2 SMNVEV (reference sequence). As DNA, the CDR3 is TGTGCCAGCAGTTTCCATACTAGCCGGGAGACCCAGTACTTC. Its translation: CASSFHTSRETQYF.

This sequence joins TRBV6-1 and TRBJ2-3, with 10 nucleotides matching TRBD2. CDR1 and CDR2 from the germline V gene are MNHNS and SASEGT. V shed 3 bases and J 6 bases; nucleotides not matched to a gene: 6. This CDR3 has 15 amino acids. The CDR3 loop reads CASSDPSGSSDTQYF. Here the CDR3 DNA reads TGTGCCAGCAGTGATCCTAGCGGGAGTTCCGATACGCAGTATTTT.

In this sample, this clone turned up once. The rearrangement joins TRBV7-8 to TRBJ2-1, with D perhaps matching TRBD1 or TRBD2 (7 bases each). CDR1 and CDR2 from the germline V gene are SGHVS and FQNEAQ. V was cut by 1 base and J by 6 bases, with 16 bases left in between. The CDR3 is made up of 16 amino acids. Here the CDR3 DNA reads TGTGCCAGCAGCTTAGACAGGGGAGGGTACGCCAATGAGCAGTTCTTC. Translated, it gives CASSLDRGGYANEQFF.

This sequence joins TRBV28 and TRBJ2-5; D is possibly TRBD1 (5 bases). The V gene lost 4 bases and the J gene lost 2 bases, with 11 bases spanning the gap. Germline V gives CDR1 MDHEN, CDR2 SYDVKM. CDR3 size: 14 residues. CDR3 loop: CASSWGGKQETQYF. In DNA form, the CDR3 reads TGTGCCAGCAGTTGGGGCGGAAAACAAGAGACCCAGTACTTC.

The chain couples TRBV6-1 to TRBJ1-5; a possible D gene is TRBD1 (5 bases). V lost 1 base, J lost 4 bases, and 8 bases lay in between. The CDR3 contains 14 residues. CDR1 and CDR2 from the germline V gene are MNHNS and SASEGT. The CDR3 reads CASSEGQFNQPQHF. The CDR3 bases are TGTGCCAGCAGTGAAGGACAGTTTAATCAGCCCCAGCATTTT.

The genes are TRBV5-4 and TRBJ1-1; 7 bases line up with TRBD1. V gave up 3 bases and J gave up 6 bases; unmatched junction bases: 5. Germline V gives CDR1 SGHNT, CDR2 YYREEE (reference sequence). The CDR3 totals 13 residues. CDR3 residues: CASSSRQGPEAFF. CDR3 DNA sequence: TGTGCCAGCAGCTCTCGACAGGGCCCTGAAGCTTTCTTT.

Only a few counts were recorded for this clone. This chain connects TRBV5-1 to TRBJ1-2; D possibly corresponds to TRBD1 (5 bases). The CDR3 runs 14 residues. The V end lost 1 base, the J end lost 7 bases, and 14 bases lay between the germline ends. Germline-derived CDR1 and CDR2 are SGHRS and YFSETQ. The CDR3 loop reads CASSLLARVRGYTF. CDR3 sequence (DNA): TGCGCCAGCAGCTTGTTAGCCAGGGTGCGTGGCTACACCTTC.

The chain combines TRBV6-5 with TRBJ2-3; TRBD1 matches at 7 bases. J was trimmed by 3 bases and V by 6 bases; bases with no gene match: 6. Germline V gene lookup returns CDR1 MNHEY and CDR2 SVGAGI. The length of the CDR3 is 14 residues. This CDR3 reads CASRQGLITDTQYF. The CDR3, as DNA: TGTGCCAGCAGACAGGGGTTAATAACAGATACGCAGTATTTT.